Listed here are 10 T cell receptor beta chains from one sample, sequenced in a study of T cell changes during pregnancy in multiple sclerosis. Sequencing used immunoSEQ multiplex PCR; TCRdb keeps in-frame clones, though not all of them. The sample includes fewer than 25,000 clones, 70% to 90% of them seen just once. Sample: CD4+ T cells from peripheral blood mononuclear cells, taken in the second trimester of pregnancy. The receptor set was obtained from a female donor in good health, enrolled as a control in a pregnancy study.

CDR3 sequence: CASSIAGGPETQYF. DNA of the CDR3: TGTGCCAGCAGCATTGCGGGAGGGCCGGAGACCCAGTACTTC. The chain is built from TRBV14 and TRBJ2-5, with 9 bases matching TRBD2. J gave up 5 bases and V 5 bases, and 6 bases lay outside the gene matches. The CDR3 sequence is 14 residues long. Germline V CDR1 and CDR2: SGHDN, FVKESK.

The sample holds a few counts of this clone. The chain is built from TRBV6-5 and TRBJ1-1; a possible D gene is TRBD1 (6 bases). In germline, CDR1 is MNHEY, CDR2 SVGAGI. The CDR3 contains 14 residues. Trimming removed 0 bases from V and 8 bases from J, with 13 bases in between. CDR3 nucleotides: TGTGCCAGCAGTTACTCGAGGTTGGGGGCGGAAGCTTTCTTT. Protein product: CASSYSRLGAEAFF.

The V and J genes are TRBV7-6 and TRBJ2-5; D is undetermined. Germline V gene data show CDR1 as SGHVS and CDR2 as FNYEAQ. The ends were cut back, 4 bases at V and 3 bases at J, with 3 bases in the middle. The length of the CDR3 is 11 residues. The CDR3 protein is CASSSEETQYF. The CDR3 DNA reads as TGTGCCAGCAGCTCCGAAGAGACCCAGTACTTC.

This clone was seen once. The rearrangement uses TRBV7-2 and TRBJ2-7, with TRBD2 as a possible D gene (5 bases). Germline CDR1 reads SGHTA; CDR2 reads FQGNSA. Trimming removed 1 base from V and 5 bases from J, with 9 bases in between. The CDR3 has 13 residues. CDR3 bases: TGTGCCAGCAGCTTAGGAGGGTTAAACGAGCAGTACTTC. Protein: CASSLGGLNEQYF.

Of note for this clone: Relative to the germline gene, one junction end is altered; a read error may explain this. The J gene is TRBJ2-7, the V gene TRBV19; 9 positions match TRBD1. The CDR3 length is 15 residues. CDR1 and CDR2 from the germline V gene are LNHDA and SQIVND (reference sequence). CDR3: CASSKGQGLSHEQYF. The CDR3 bases are TGTGCCAGTAGTAAAGGACAGGGGCTCTCCCACGAGCAGTACTTC.

The J gene is TRBJ2-7, the V gene TRBV5-1, with TRBD1 matching 9 bases. Per germline, CDR1 SGHRS and CDR2 YFSETQ. CDR3 length: 17 residues. V trimming: 9 bases; J trimming: 2 bases; junction bases outside the gene matches: 18. CDR3 bases: TGCGCCACCCGCCTGGGATGGGGGACAGGGCCCCCCTACGAGCAGTACTTC. This translates into CATRLGWGTGPPYEQYF.

The rearrangement links TRBV18 to TRBJ1-2; no firm D call. Germline values: CDR1 KGHSH, CDR2 LQKENI. V was pared by 3 bases and J by 2 bases, with 7 bases between. CDR3 length: 13 amino acids. The CDR3, as DNA: TGTGCCAGCTCACCGGGCCTAAACTATGGCTACACCTTC. Translation gives CASSPGLNYGYTF.

The rearrangement joins TRBV7-9 to TRBJ2-3; 9 positions agree with TRBD2. The CDR3 consists of 15 residues. With V trimmed by 2 bases and J by 4 bases, 4 bases remained unmatched. CDR1 and CDR2 (germline): SEHNR, FQNEAQ (reference sequence). DNA for the CDR3: TGTGCCAGCAGCTTAACGGCGGGAGGGGCAGATACGCAGTATTTT. Translating gives CASSLTAGGADTQYF. Combining the CDR3 with reference TRBV7-9 and TRBJ2-3 gives the whole variable domain DTGVSQNPRHKITKRGQNVTFRCDPISEHNRLYWYRQTLGQGPEFLTYFQNEAQLEKSRLLSDRFSAERPKGSFSTLEIQRTEQGDSAMYLCASSLTAGGADTQYFGPGTRLTVL.

V gene TRBV6-4 combines with J gene TRBJ2-3, with 7 bases lining up with TRBD1. CDR1 MRHNA and CDR2 SNTAGT come from the germline V gene. CDR3 size: 14 residues. J lost 8 bases, V lost 0 bases, and 5 bases had no gene match. CDR3 region: CASSDSGDSGTQYF. DNA for the CDR3: TGTGCCAGCAGTGACTCGGGGGACAGCGGTACGCAGTATTTT.

This clone appeared once. The CDR3 region is CASSLQGAYEQYF. CDR3 sequence (DNA): TGTGCCAGTAGTCTCCAGGGCGCCTACGAGCAGTACTTC. The J gene is TRBJ2-7, the V gene TRBV19; D might be TRBD1 (5 bases). V gave up 5 bases and J gave up 2 bases, with 10 bases separating them. Germline V gives CDR1 LNHDA, CDR2 SQIVND (reference sequence). This CDR3 spans 13 amino acids.